This T cell receptor beta chain was identified in a study of spatial heterogeneity in lung cancer. About the research overall: Mean representation of each unique TCR and UMI combination in the raw reads exceeded 9.5 occurrences.

A distinct unique molecular identifier was carried by each TCR cDNA molecule. TCRdb fed the 5' RACE reads into MiXCR, producing one record per CDR3 protein. In the table there are 20,000 to 25,000 distinct CDR3 sequences, 8% to 10% of which are singletons. The time point is: sample taken at primary tumor resection. Patients with untreated early-stage non-small cell lung cancer, numbering approximately 70, were the donors. The CDR3 is 13 residues long. V was pared by 4 bases and J by 7 bases, with 13 bases between. Study conclusions and caveats: Tumor T cell coverage was estimated at 7% to 9% for alpha and roughly 14% for beta chains. Within tumors, counts of expanded alpha and beta TCRs tracked tumor mutation counts.

This clonotype appeared many times. Its antigen is not known. V gene TRBV12-3 or TRBV12-4 combines with J gene TRBJ1-1; D perhaps matches TRBD1 (5 bases). This TCR derives from a male donor with early-stage non-small cell lung cancer. The material was lung tumor tissue, obtained at surgery. The CDR3 here is CASSSTVSREAFF. The CDR3, as DNA: TGTGCCAGCAGTTCGACAGTTAGTCGTGAAGCTTTCTTT.